This paragraph covers one T cell receptor beta chain sequence. Its antigen specificity is not known. One base away there is no much larger clone; base qualities are not given. Libraries were constructed by the immunoSEQ multiplex PCR assay. For the multiplex PCR, a mixture combining 60 forward primers for TCR Vbeta segments and 13 reverse primers for TCR Jbeta segments was used. A multiplex PCR assay on genomic DNA amplified the CDR3 region of rearranged TCR beta genes. Amplified TCR beta libraries were sequenced as 87-base-pair reads on the Illumina HiSeq System. The original methods were these. A later analysis tallied 70 million to 100 million unique TCR beta chains across the approximately 670 repertoires, and about 10 million of those chains were shared by two or more donors. Raw reads were error-corrected and collapsed into unique sequences by a nearest-neighbor algorithm in which closely related sequences were merged to remove PCR and sequencing errors. V, D and J gene segments were assigned by aligning CDR3 sequences to IMGT reference sequences. For a sequence to be retained, a match of at least six nucleotides to both a V gene segment and a J gene segment was required. Rearrangements were classified as productive when the CDR3 lacked stop codons and remained in frame with V and J, and all other rearrangements were classified as non-productive. CDR3 was defined according to IMGT convention as the region running from the second conserved V-encoded cysteine to the conserved J-encoded phenylalanine. Sequences without an unambiguous match to a single V gene segment were excluded from the earlier analysis of over 500 of the donors. An earlier analysis of several hundred of the donors called V segments functional above 56.7% productive rearrangements and segregating when the between-donor standard deviation exceeded 5%. A statistical classification framework was built for diagnosing cytomegalovirus status from the catalog of TCR beta chain sequences. In a later analysis, V and J genes were assigned by comparing TCR nucleotide sequences against IMGT/GENE-DB human TR gene sequences. A later analysis assigned CDR3 sequences and most-parsimonious VDJ recombination scenarios with the TCRdist pipeline. In a later analysis, each TCR beta chain was defined by its CDR3 amino acid sequence together with its V-gene family, and reads lacking a unique V-gene family were excluded. To address suspected cross-contamination and a sequencing artifact, a later analysis removed several hundred highly shared, low-generation-probability nucleotide sequences. A later analysis calculated a clonal expansion index for each public chain from normalized within-repertoire ranks of inferred template counts. A later analysis computed generation probabilities with a VDJ recombination model fitted to out-of-frame rearrangements, and checked the results against IGoR. Hypergeometric tests were used in a later analysis to score TCR-TCR, TCR-HLA and TCR-CMV co-occurrence, with a repertoire-size bias correction applied to the TCR pairs. In a later analysis, false discovery rates were estimated by permuting HLA or CMV assignments 20 times. A later analysis grouped co-occurring TCRs with DBSCAN, adding TCRdist sequence similarity when clustering within HLA-allele-positive subsets. Repertoires with fewer than 30,000 or more than 120,000 public chains were left out of co-occurrence clustering, as were four to six repertoires with anomalous nucleotide sharing. TCRdb limited this immuneACCESS table to in-frame rearrangements with V and J called. A share of clones is missing; checked studies link under half to unresolved V genes, and the rest is unexplained. That table furnishes V, J and clone size, whereas the DNA furnished D and trimming. The sample table contains about 130,000 clones; only one count was recorded for about 86% of them. The ten most abundant clones make up around 0.67% of the sample.

This sample is part of a study of cytomegalovirus exposure and HLA in healthy donors (dated by TCRdb to 2017 to 2019). About the study as a whole: In an earlier analysis of under 600 of the donors, approximately 260 Gb of sequence data and about 110 million unique TCR beta sequences from roughly 200 million T cells were reported. About 300 gigabases of sequencing data and around 87 million unique TCR sequences were included in an early release covering roughly 600 HLA-typed donors. The number of typed donors differed by locus: about 629-630 for A, B, C, DRB1 and DQB1; 522 for DQA1; approximately 600 for DPA1; and 450 to 480 for DPB1. Four or five DR-DQ haplotypes were treated as single units for association and clustering because of strong linkage in the cohort. To decide whether each TCR beta V gene segment behaved as functional or pseudogenic, an earlier analysis of fewer than 750 of the donors relied on high-throughput TCR beta sequencing. Donor age, sex, ethnicity and CMV serostatus were compiled alongside the repertoire data. On average, roughly 240,000 unique TCR beta nucleotide sequences were sequenced per donor among about 400 genotyped donors of the cohort, with roughly 18% of those sequences being non-productive. Rather than using new phenotypic data, the later analysis identified candidate immune exposures from TCR beta sequences and from how often those sequences occurred across donors. In addition to the first cohort of several hundred subjects, a separate validation cohort of under 150 different subjects was used. In a later analysis, previously published TCR beta repertoires from several hundred donors were re-analyzed and high-resolution HLA genotyping was added so that TCR occurrence patterns could be studied. Of the approximately 370 genotyped donors, more than 75% were placed in the genetic ancestry cluster associated with self-reported Caucasian donors. Every discovery cohort repertoire had been produced on one sequencing platform. The study aimed to test whether cataloging public T cell receptors could reveal signatures of past pathogen exposure. The study combined high-throughput TCR immunosequencing, statistical association of individual TCRs with disease status, and machine learning to predict cytomegalovirus infection status. Class I and class II HLA loci were covered by the typing at four-digit resolution. In a later genetic analysis, genome-wide SNP genotypes for about three fifths of the roughly 670 donors were used, and that subset was treated as a discovery cohort. The study profiled the T cell repertoires of hundreds of subjects by immunosequencing and related them to cytomegalovirus serostatus. Overall study results and their limits: The classifier was reported to diagnose cytomegalovirus status with high specificity and sensitivity in both the original cohort and the validation cohort. Linkage disequilibrium might explain the correlated functional status among segregating V segments, but an unknown experimental factor could not be excluded. According to a later analysis, parvovirus B19, influenza, CMV and Epstein-Barr virus appeared linked to several top co-occurrence clusters. Some IMGT-functional V segments, including TRBV6-2 and TRBV6-3, could not be distinguished by the 87-base-pair reads and were therefore excluded. In a later analysis, HLA-associated TCR beta chains were found to be more clonally expanded and to have lower generation probabilities than equally common non-associated chains. While some public TCRs were present in many individuals, most TCR sequences turned up only very rarely across donors. In a later analysis, TCR association rates were found to vary across HLA loci, with the most associated TCRs seen for DRB1 alleles and the fewest for HLA-C alleles. The presence/absence analyses assumed that sequencing depth was roughly uniform across donors, and that assumption may not be true. A later analysis found that most CMV-associated TCR beta chains appeared HLA-restricted, with HLA associations seemingly driven largely by CMV exposure. Because counts were too low, roughly 16 rarely observed V segments, including chromosome 9 orphons, were left out of the earlier analysis of about 620 of the donors. Compared with the roughly 700-donor mean, donors in an Asian-associated ancestry cluster had fewer N-insertions in productive TCRs, according to a later genetic analysis. In a later genetic analysis, a missense DCLRE1C variant was associated with V-gene and J-gene trimming of TCR beta chains, and the association was replicated in an independent cohort. In an earlier analysis of about 550 of the donors, most TCR beta V segments were observed in productive rearrangements about 90% or about 30% of the time, broadly matching IMGT annotations. Three of the identified cytomegalovirus-associated TCR beta chains were confirmed in vitro to be specific for cytomegalovirus antigens. Strong co-occurrence of HLA alleles, especially DR and DQ, made assigning TCR associations to individual alleles difficult. A further reported finding was that TCR beta sequences accurately predicted the HLA-A and HLA-B alleles for most subjects in the first cohort. In the study, approximately 160 TCR beta chains were listed as associated with cytomegalovirus. Because some donors lacked HLA typing at each locus, the association tests relied only on the typed subset. A group of highly shared sequence variants was considered likely to be a technical artifact of the sequencing pipeline. Specific HLA alleles were associated with around 18,000 TCR beta sequences at a false discovery rate of 0.05 in a later analysis. For the cohort, immune exposure information was limited to CMV serostatus. According to the authors, the approach could potentially be generalized to other disease states and immunological phenotypes. The cohort was sequenced for TCR beta chains only, and without alpha or paired-chain data the features that could be detected were limited.

Sequences SEHNR (CDR1) and FQNEAQ (CDR2) are obtained from the germline V gene (reference sequence). The CDR3 measures 11 amino acids from cysteine to phenylalanine. The entry retains the CDR3 DNA only, 33 bases that are in frame from base 1. Deletion took 1 base off V and 7 bases off J, with a span of 4 bases between the germline ends. The cohort consisted of 650 to 850 healthy bone marrow donors. All cohort members were sampled while nominally healthy, although unrecorded immune exposures were likely present. The donor was CMV seronegative and was included in the group of several hundred seronegative cohort members. A peripheral blood sample was collected from each donor, and TCR beta sequencing was performed on peripheral blood mononuclear cells. Genomic DNA extraction from the blood cell samples was performed with the Qiagen DNeasy Blood Extraction Kit.

The chain was built from TRBV7-9 and TRBJ1-1, with the D gene too uncertain to name. Sequencing input: PBMCs. This receptor was obtained from a man younger than 30 in good health and CMV-seronegative. The CDR3 reads as follows: CASSLGGEAFF. The DNA is as follows: TGTGCCAGCAGCTTAGGCGGTGAAGCTTTCTTT.